This is a list of T cell receptor beta chains from one sample in a study of shared clonotypes between healthy human individuals. Here immunoSEQ multiplex PCR was the method, and the copy in TCRdb shows in-frame clones only, minus some. The table records over a million clones, around 82% of them present only once. The specimen was memory CD4+ T cells from PBMCs. These receptor sequences come from a man younger than 35 in good health. Some clones in this sample may be carry-over from other donors' samples. The CDR3 runs from the conserved cysteine through the conserved F or W. The D gene is left open where the match is weak. Rows may omit the clone size; those that give it use once, few, many or a size class.

clone_size,d_call,v_call,j_call,cdr3_nt,cdr3_aa
NA,NA,TRBV6-5,TRBJ2-2,TGTGCCAGCAAGACTACGAACACCGGGGAGCTGTTTTTT,CASKTTNTGELFF
NA,NA,TRBV7-9,TRBJ2-1,TGTGCCAGCAGCCGCCTGTGGGAGCAGTTCTTC,CASSRLWEQFF
many,NA,TRBV5-1,TRBJ2-2,TGCGCCAGCAGCTGGACCGTGAACACCGGGGAGCTGTTTTTT,CASSWTVNTGELFF
NA,NA,TRBV10-2,TRBJ1-2,TGCGCCAGCAGTCCCGACATATCCTATGGCTACACCTTC,CASSPDISYGYTF
few,TRBD1,TRBV10-3,TRBJ1-1,TGTGCCATCACTACCGGGACAGCTGAAGCTTTCTTT,CAITTGTAEAFF
NA,NA,TRBV10-3,TRBJ2-7,TGTGCCATCAGTGAGTCGCGACTCAGGAGCTCCTACGAGCAGTACTTC,CAISESRLRSSYEQYF
NA,TRBD1,TRBV5-6,TRBJ2-1,TGTGCCAGCAGCTTGGAACGGACAGGGGGAGGAAATGAGCAGTTCTTC,CASSLERTGGGNEQFF
NA,NA,TRBV5-1,TRBJ2-7,TGCGCCAGCAGCTTGGCTGCAGGGGAGGGGTACGAGCAGTACTTC,CASSLAAGEGYEQYF
NA,TRBD2,TRBV18,TRBJ2-3,TGTGCCAGCTCACCACGGACTAGCGGGTTGTCGGGAGATACGCAGTATTTT,CASSPRTSGLSGDTQYF
NA,TRBD1,TRBV19,TRBJ2-5,TGTGCCAGTAGTATAGATATGGCTGGACAGGGAGAGACCCAGTACTTC,CASSIDMAGQGETQYF
few,NA,TRBV19,TRBJ1-2,TGTGCCAGTAGCCCGCCCGGGCAAGGCTACACCTTC,CASSPPGQGYTF
NA,TRBD2,TRBV6-5,TRBJ2-3,TGTGCCAGCAAACCGGGACTAGAAAGGGATACGCAGTATTTT,CASKPGLERDTQYF
once,NA,TRBV7-2,TRBJ1-1,TGTGCCAGCAGTTCGGGCGTCGGGAACACTGAAGCTTTCTTT,CASSSGVGNTEAFF
NA,TRBD2,TRBV27,TRBJ2-1,TGTGCCAGCAGCGCGCCGGGACTAGCCTACAATGAGCAGTTCTTC,CASSAPGLAYNEQFF
NA,TRBD1,TRBV5-1,TRBJ2-7,TGCGCCAGCAGCTGGAGACCCTCCGGGACAGGGGAGGGGGGAGTGGATGAGCAGTACTTC,CASSWRPSGTGEGGVDEQYF
NA,NA,TRBV7-2,TRBJ2-5,TGTGCCAGCAGCTTAACTAGACTCTTAGGGACCCAGTACTTC,CASSLTRLLGTQYF
NA,NA,TRBV7-8,TRBJ1-2,TGTGCCAGCAACTCGGGGGGAAGAAACTATGGCTACACCTTC,CASNSGGRNYGYTF
NA,TRBD1,TRBV5-6,TRBJ2-3,TGTGCCAGCAGCCGACAGGGGACGACCACAGATACGCAGTATTTT,CASSRQGTTTDTQYF
NA,NA,TRBV2,TRBJ1-2,TGTGCCAGCAGTCCTCAAGGGGGATATGGCTACACCTTC,CASSPQGGYGYTF
NA,NA,TRBV9,TRBJ2-7,TGTGCCAGCAGCGTAGGGACGGAGCAGTACTTC,CASSVGTEQYF
NA,NA,TRBV11-1,TRBJ1-1,TGTGCCAGCAGCTTAGAACTATTAGCTGAAGCTTTCTTT,CASSLELLAEAFF
once,TRBD1,TRBV5-1,TRBJ2-3,TGCGCCAGCTTCGAGGACAGGGGCTTAGATACGCAGTATTTT,CASFEDRGLDTQYF
NA,NA,TRBV5-6,TRBJ1-3,TGTGCCAGCAGCTTTCGGTGGGGCCGAAACACCATATATTTT,CASSFRWGRNTIYF
NA,NA,TRBV30,TRBJ2-1,TGTGCCTGGAATCTAGACTCCTACAATGAGCAGTTCTTC,CAWNLDSYNEQFF
NA,NA,TRBV28,TRBJ2-7,TGTGCCAGCCGGGGTCGGGGGATTGAGTTGGGCGAGCAGTACTTC,CASRGRGIELGEQYF
once,TRBD1,TRBV27,TRBJ2-1,TGTGCCAGCAGTTCCGGACAGGGATACTACAATGAGCAGTTCTTC,CASSSGQGYYNEQFF
many,NA,TRBV6-5,TRBJ1-3,TGTGCCAGCAGTTACTCGCGGGGATCGGGAAACACCATATATTTT,CASSYSRGSGNTIYF
NA,NA,TRBV5-6,TRBJ1-1,TGTGCCAGCAGCATCAGGGTTTCTGAAGCTTTCTTT,CASSIRVSEAFF
NA,TRBD2,TRBV5-1,TRBJ2-1,TGCGCCAGCAGCTTGGGACTAGCGGGAGGTACTGAGCAGTTCTTC,CASSLGLAGGTEQFF
many,NA,TRBV28,TRBJ1-4,TGTGCCAGCAGTTTAATTGCCGGGGAAAAACTGTTTTTT,CASSLIAGEKLFF
NA,NA,TRBV6-5,TRBJ2-5,TGTGCCAGCAGTTACTCGTTGGCTACAGAGACCCAGTACTTC,CASSYSLATETQYF
NA,NA,TRBV5-4,TRBJ2-1,TGTGCCAGCAGCTTGGTGGGAGGTACCTACAATGAGCAGTTCTTC,CASSLVGGTYNEQFF
NA,TRBD2,TRBV28,TRBJ2-5,TGTGCCAGCAGTGGAGCGTCAAGCGGGAGGCAGGAGACCCAGTACTTC,CASSGASSGRQETQYF
NA,NA,TRBV6-1,TRBJ1-2,TGTGCCAGCAGTGAACAGAGCGGATATGGCTACACCTTC,CASSEQSGYGYTF
NA,TRBD1,TRBV10-1,TRBJ2-2,TGCGCCAGCAGTGGGACAGGGGCGCCCACCGGGGAGCTGTTTTTT,CASSGTGAPTGELFF
NA,NA,TRBV5-1,TRBJ2-6,TGCGCCAGCAGCCCGACCCCCTCTGGGGCCAACGTCCTGACTTTC,CASSPTPSGANVLTF
NA,TRBD1,TRBV7-6,TRBJ2-1,TGTGCCAGCACCCCGAGGGAGGACAGGGCTATCAATGAGCAGTTCTTC,CASTPREDRAINEQFF
few,NA,TRBV18,TRBJ1-5,TGTGCCAGCTCACCTTTCGCTCCCGTTAGCAATCAGCCCCAGCATTTT,CASSPFAPVSNQPQHF
once,NA,TRBV29-1,TRBJ2-1,TGCAGCCTACAAAGGAGCTCCTACAATGAGCAGTTCTTC,CSLQRSSYNEQFF
NA,TRBD1,TRBV28,TRBJ1-5,TGTGCCAGCAGTGACAGGGGGCTTAGTGGGAGCAATCAGCCCCAGCATTTT,CASSDRGLSGSNQPQHF
NA,TRBD1,TRBV27,TRBJ2-7,TGTGCCAGCAGTTTGGCCGGGACAGGGGGCGAGCAGTACTTC,CASSLAGTGGEQYF
NA,NA,TRBV20-1,TRBJ1-2,TGCAGTGCTAGAGATAACTATGGCTACACCTTC,CSARDNYGYTF
NA,NA,TRBV4-1,TRBJ2-5,TGCGCCAGCAGCCATCGACAGGGAGGTAATGGTAAGGAGACCCAGTACTTC,CASSHRQGGNGKETQYF
NA,NA,TRBV6-1,TRBJ2-7,TGTGCCAGCAGTGAATCTTGGTGGGCGTCCTCCTACGAGCAGTACTTC,CASSESWWASSYEQYF
once,TRBD1,TRBV10-3,TRBJ2-7,TGTGCCATCAGAGATCCGGGACAGGGAGGCGAGCAGTACTTC,CAIRDPGQGGEQYF
NA,NA,TRBV6-1,TRBJ1-1,TGTGCCAGCAGGCATGGCTTGAACACTGAAGCTTTCTTT,CASRHGLNTEAFF
NA,NA,TRBV28,TRBJ2-7,TGTGCCAGCCGGGGGACCACCTACGAGCAGTACTTC,CASRGTTYEQYF
NA,TRBD2,TRBV9,TRBJ2-3,TGTGCCAGCAGCGTCGGGACTAGCGGGAGTTCGACGCAGTATTTT,CASSVGTSGSSTQYF
NA,TRBD2,TRBV25-1,TRBJ2-2,TGTGCCAGCAGTGAATGGCGGGGGGCAGTCGGGGAGCTGTTTTTT,CASSEWRGAVGELFF
NA,NA,TRBV25-1,TRBJ1-2,TGTGCCAGCAGTGAAGGAGGGATCTATGGCTACACCTTC,CASSEGGIYGYTF
NA,NA,TRBV7-2,TRBJ1-3,TGTGCCAGCAGCTCCGCAGGATTCTCTGGAAACACCATATATTTT,CASSSAGFSGNTIYF
NA,NA,TRBV11-2,TRBJ1-1,TGTGCCAGCAGCTTAGAAGGGAACACTGAAGCTTTCTTT,CASSLEGNTEAFF
NA,TRBD1,TRBV6-5,TRBJ1-2,TGTGCCAGCAGTTACCTAGGACAGGGGTATGGCTACACCTTC,CASSYLGQGYGYTF
NA,TRBD2,TRBV7-9,TRBJ2-7,TGTGCCAGCAGGACGGGAGGGCCAACAGGCGAGCAGTACTTC,CASRTGGPTGEQYF
NA,TRBD1,TRBV27,TRBJ2-5,TGTGCCAGCAGCCGGACAGGCGGGGAGACCCAGTACTTC,CASSRTGGETQYF